Below, 24 T cell receptor beta chains from the same sample are listed, as sequenced in a study of human T cells and chemical hapten exposure. MiXCR was run by TCRdb on the RACE reads, yielding one entry per CDR3 protein. The sample lists a few hundred thousand distinct CDR3 sequences, around 6% seen once, with about 5% in the top ten. The time point here: patch test 2, 6 weeks after DPC sensitization. The treatment denotes: therapeutic diphenylcyclopropenone sensitization with weekly scalp DPC. The starting material was whole blood, obtained in connection with sensitization to the hapten diphenylcyclopropenone (DPC). Receptors originate from a woman younger than 30 with alopecia areata. Some clones in this sample may be carry-over from other donors' samples.

The chain carries TRBV28 and TRBJ2-7, with D tentatively TRBD2 (6 bases). Germline assignment: CDR1 MDHEN and CDR2 SYDVKM. This CDR3 comprises 15 residues. Trimming took off 5 bases at V and 5 bases at J, with 19 bases between the two ends. This CDR3 reads CASSPASRGWHEQYF. CDR3 in DNA: TGTGCCAGCAGTCCGGCGTCCCGGGGGTGGCACGAGCAGTACTTC.

This clonotype was seen repeatedly, ten times or more. CDR3 bases: TGTGCCAGCACCCTGGGGGGAATGGGCACTGAAGCTTTCTTT. Translating it yields CASTLGGMGTEAFF. The chain uses TRBV12-3 or TRBV12-4 and TRBJ1-1, with TRBD1 as a possible D gene (5 bases). The CDR3 has 14 amino acids. With 7 bases removed from V and 4 bases from J, the gap between germline ends came to 16 bases.

In this sample, this clonotype turned up many times. V is TRBV20-1 and J is TRBJ1-2; no clear D. From germline, CDR1 is DFQATT and CDR2 SNEGSKA (reference sequence). This CDR3 is 13 amino acids long. V was shortened by 7 bases and J by 2 bases, with 14 bases between the two germline ends. The CDR3 loop is CSGPVTGNYGYTF. DNA for the CDR3: TGCAGTGGTCCGGTGACGGGAAACTATGGCTACACCTTC.

V is TRBV27 and J is TRBJ1-5, with a possible D match to TRBD1 (5 bases). V lost 0 bases and J 7 bases, leaving 13 bases between the germline ends. Germline lookup yields CDR1 MNHEY and CDR2 SMNVEV (reference sequence). CDR3 size: 15 residues. As DNA, the CDR3 is TGTGCCAGCAGTTTATCTCCGCAGGGCGGCCAGCCCCAGCATTTT. Translating it yields CASSLSPQGGQPQHF.

This clonotype was detected many times. V and J are TRBV29-1 and TRBJ2-1, with D possibly being TRBD2 (7 bases). The V and J ends lost 4 bases and 3 bases respectively, with 10 bases between them. This CDR3 is 13 amino acids long. Germline V CDR1 and CDR2: SQVTM, ANQGSEA. CDR3 loop: CSVVGGLYNEQFF. The CDR3 DNA follows: TGCAGCGTTGTCGGGGGGCTCTACAATGAGCAGTTCTTC.

This clonotype was seen a few times. The chain links TRBV5-1 to TRBJ2-3, with TRBD2 matching 8 bases. V lost 6 bases to trimming and J lost 7 bases; unmatched junction nucleotides: 13. Germline V gene sequence: CDR1 SGHRS, CDR2 YFSETQ. The CDR3 spans 15 residues. The CDR3 here is CASTPAPGGENTQYF. For the CDR3, the DNA is TGCGCCAGCACCCCCGCCCCCGGGGGGGAAAATACGCAGTATTTT.

This rearrangement joins TRBV18 to TRBJ2-6; no firm D call. Trimming stripped 5 bases from V and 4 bases from J, with 9 bases between. The germline V gene has CDR1 KGHSH and CDR2 LQKENI. The length of the CDR3 is 14 residues. CDR3 in amino acids: CASSSFRGANVLTF. The CDR3 coding sequence is TGTGCCAGCTCATCCTTTAGAGGGGCCAACGTCCTGACTTTC.

This clonotype was seen repeatedly, ten times or more. V and J are TRBV5-6 and TRBJ2-7; TRBD1 agrees at 8 bases. This CDR3 is 13 amino acids long. CDR1 and CDR2 from the germline V gene are SGHDT and YYEEEE. Trimming at V came to 4 bases and at J to 3 bases, leaving 3 bases not matched to a gene. The chain's CDR3 is CASSQDRDYEQYF. CDR3 bases: TGTGCCAGCAGCCAGGACAGGGACTACGAGCAGTACTTC.

V usage is TRBV4-1 and J usage is TRBJ2-7, with 12 bases identical to TRBD2. This CDR3 is 16 amino acids long. Germline V CDR1 and CDR2: MGHRA, YSYEKL. V was pared by 0 bases and J by 7 bases, with 7 bases of the junction left unmatched. CDR3 sequence: CASSQEASGGAVEQYF. In DNA form, the CDR3 reads TGCGCCAGCAGCCAAGAGGCTAGCGGGGGGGCGGTTGAGCAGTACTTC.

This clonotype was counted only a few times. The chain couples TRBV7-9 to TRBJ2-4; D gene uncertain. V was cut by 4 bases and J by 1 base, with 8 bases left in between. The germline V gene has CDR1 SEHNR and CDR2 FQNEAQ (reference sequence). This CDR3 region has 14 residues. The CDR3 protein is CASSYVGAKNIQYF. CDR3 nucleotide sequence: TGTGCCAGCAGCTACGTTGGTGCCAAAAACATTCAGTACTTC.

This clonotype showed up many times. This chain links TRBV20-1 with TRBJ1-1; D is ambiguous. Between the trimmed V and J ends, which lost 2 bases and 1 base, there was a span of 8 bases. The CDR3 length is 13 residues. CDR1 and CDR2 (germline): DFQATT, SNEGSKA (reference sequence). The CDR3 DNA reads as TGCAGTGCTAGATACTCAGCGAACACTGAAGCTTTCTTT. Translating it yields CSARYSANTEAFF.

V and J are TRBV18 and TRBJ1-2; TRBD1 agrees at 11 bases. J lost 4 bases, V lost 1 base, and 8 bases had no gene match. The CDR3 has 17 amino acids. The germline CDR1 and CDR2 sequences are KGHSH and LQKENI. CDR3 sequence: CASSPRGQGVAPYGYTF. CDR3 bases: TGTGCCAGCTCACCACGGGGACAGGGGGTCGCGCCCTATGGCTACACCTTC.

At least ten counts were recorded for this clonotype. The chain recombines TRBV5-4 with TRBJ1-2; D is unresolved. Looked up from germline, CDR1 is SGHNT and CDR2 is YYREEE (reference sequence). Trimming stripped 4 bases from V and 2 bases from J, with 12 bases between. The CDR3 is 14 residues long. As DNA, the CDR3 is TGTGCCAGCAGCACGTTAACAGCAAACTATGGCTACACCTTC. Translating gives CASSTLTANYGYTF.

The rearrangement uses TRBV6-5 and TRBJ2-5; 13 bases line up with TRBD2. In germline, CDR1 is MNHEY, CDR2 SVGAGI. This CDR3 contains 16 residues. V lost 6 bases and J lost 5; bases outside the gene matches: 9. The CDR3 protein is CASSLGLAGAAETQYF. CDR3 nucleotide sequence: TGTGCCAGCAGCCTAGGACTAGCGGGGGCCGCGGAGACCCAGTACTTC.

This clonotype was recorded a few times. The chain is built from TRBV7-8 and TRBJ2-5; TRBD2 agrees at 8 bases. The CDR3 runs 16 residues. V shed 5 bases, J shed 5 bases, and the junction held 13 bases outside the gene matches. Germline V gives CDR1 SGHVS, CDR2 FQNEAQ. The CDR3 coding sequence is TGTGCCAGCAGCATCGACCGACTAGCGCCCCGGGAGACCCAGTACTTC. Residues: CASSIDRLAPRETQYF.

This chain joins TRBV5-1 and TRBJ2-5, with D unclear. V was cut by 4 bases and J by 1 base, with 8 bases left in between. This CDR3 spans 13 amino acids. CDR1 is SGHRS and CDR2 is YFSETQ in the germline V gene. The CDR3 loop reads CASSQQIQETQYF. The CDR3 DNA follows: TGCGCCAGCAGCCAGCAGATCCAAGAGACCCAGTACTTC.

This clonotype was recorded a few times. CDR3 in DNA: TGTGCCAGCAGTTACTCGGGGACCACCTACGAGCAGTACTTC. This codes for CASSYSGTTYEQYF. J is TRBJ2-7 and V is TRBV6-5; either TRBD1 or TRBD2 may fit D (5 bases each). This CDR3 region has 14 residues. Looked up from germline, CDR1 is MNHEY and CDR2 is SVGAGI. Trimming pared 0 bases from V and 2 bases from J, leaving 8 bases between.

This clonotype was picked up a small number of times. The V call is TRBV20-1, the J call TRBJ2-1; TRBD1 agrees at 8 bases. Germline CDR1 is DFQATT and CDR2 is SNEGSKA (reference sequence). This CDR3 is built from 16 residues. The V gene end was trimmed by 2 bases and the J gene end by 5 bases; junction bases not matched to a gene: 11. The CDR3 protein is CSARPYSGTGHNEQFF. CDR3 nucleotide sequence: TGCAGTGCTAGACCCTACTCCGGGACAGGCCACAATGAGCAGTTCTTC.

The sample holds a few counts of this clonotype. The chain combines TRBV6-6 with TRBJ2-7; 9 bases match TRBD1. The CDR3 has 15 residues. Germline V lookup: CDR1 MNHNY, CDR2 SVGAGI (reference sequence). V lost 4 bases and J lost 5; bases outside the gene matches: 9. The CDR3 loop is CASSWGTGQTNEQYF. Written as DNA, the CDR3 is TGTGCCAGCAGTTGGGGGACAGGGCAGACCAACGAGCAGTACTTC.

There are many counts of this clonotype. V gene TRBV6-2 or TRBV6-3 combines with J gene TRBJ1-1; 7 bases agree with TRBD1. Germline-derived CDR1 and CDR2 are MNHEY and SVGEGT. The CDR3 totals 15 residues. V shed 5 bases, J shed 2 bases, and the junction held 8 bases outside the gene matches. CDR3 amino acids: CASSQQGTPNTEAFF. The CDR3 region has the DNA TGTGCCAGCAGTCAACAGGGGACCCCAAACACTGAAGCTTTCTTT.

The rearrangement uses TRBV6-2 or TRBV6-3 and TRBJ2-2; the D gene is possibly TRBD1 (6 bases). The CDR3 spans 14 residues. From germline, CDR1 is MNHEY and CDR2 SVGEGT. V dropped 6 bases and J dropped 0 bases, with 8 bases sitting between them. CDR3 DNA sequence: TGTGCCAGCAGCGGACAGACGAACACCGGGGAGCTGTTTTTT. This encodes CASSGQTNTGELFF.

V gene TRBV2 combines with J gene TRBJ2-2; D remains ambiguous. Per the germline V gene, CDR1 is SNHLY and CDR2 is FYNNEI. V gave up 3 bases and J gave up 1 base, with 6 bases separating them. The CDR3 consists of 14 residues. The CDR3 DNA follows: TGTGCCAGCAGTGACACCCTGAACACCGGGGAGCTGTTTTTT. Its protein product is CASSDTLNTGELFF.

This clonotype has at least ten counts. The V and J genes are TRBV20-1 and TRBJ1-5; D uncertain. This CDR3 is built from 14 residues. Per germline, CDR1 DFQATT and CDR2 SNEGSKA (reference sequence). Trimming cost V 1 base and J 1 base, with 8 bases left between them. As DNA, the CDR3 is TGCAGTGCTAGAGTTAGAGGGAGCAATCAGCCCCAGCATTTT. Residues: CSARVRGSNQPQHF.

There are many counts of this clonotype. The V call is TRBV6-5, the J call TRBJ1-1; perhaps TRBD1 as D (5 bases). The length of the CDR3 is 14 residues. The germline gives CDR1 MNHEY, CDR2 SVGAGI. V shed 2 bases and J shed 7 bases, with 14 bases lying between them. CDR3 sequence: CASSYGGAPLEAFF. CDR3 nucleotide sequence: TGTGCCAGCAGTTACGGTGGGGCTCCGCTTGAAGCTTTCTTT.